This T cell receptor (beta chain) appears in the sequencing data of a study of cytomegalovirus exposure and HLA in healthy donors. 60 Vbeta and 13 Jbeta primers were used in PCR. TCRdb keeps only in-frame clones here, not all; method: immunoSEQ multiplex PCR. The data hold roughly 71,000 clones, with 74% observed a single time. The sequence was collected from a human donor in good health. The sequencing input was PBMCs.

Here the CDR3 reads CASSSTGPSGNTIYF. The CDR3 nucleotides read TGTGCCAGCAGCTCGACAGGCCCCTCTGGAAACACCATATATTTT. J is TRBJ1-3 and V is TRBV7-8; perhaps TRBD1 as D (6 bases). Trimming shortened V by 4 bases and J by 0 bases, and 10 bases separated the two germline ends. Per the germline V gene, CDR1 is SGHVS and CDR2 is FQNEAQ. This CDR3 contains 15 residues.